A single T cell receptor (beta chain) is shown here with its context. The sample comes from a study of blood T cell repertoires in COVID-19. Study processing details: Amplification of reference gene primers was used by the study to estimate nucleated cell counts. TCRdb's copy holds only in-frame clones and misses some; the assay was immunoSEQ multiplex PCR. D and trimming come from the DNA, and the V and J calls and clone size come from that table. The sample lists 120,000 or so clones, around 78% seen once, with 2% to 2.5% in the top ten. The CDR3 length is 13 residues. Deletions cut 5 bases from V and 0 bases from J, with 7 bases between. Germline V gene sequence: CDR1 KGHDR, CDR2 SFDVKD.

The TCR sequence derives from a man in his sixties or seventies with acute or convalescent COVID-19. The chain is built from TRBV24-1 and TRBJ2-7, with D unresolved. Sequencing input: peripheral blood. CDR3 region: CATSGSSSYEQYF. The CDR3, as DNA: TGTGCCACCAGTGGCTCGAGCTCCTACGAGCAGTACTTC.